The present entry profiles one T cell receptor (beta chain) with its context. Its antigen is still unknown. Template material for amplifying TCR beta CDR3 regions consisted of RNA transcripts. Initially, a first-round RT-PCR of the TCR CDR3 employed the HTBI primer set. TCRdb passed the multiplex PCR reads through MiXCR, listing each CDR3 protein once. This repertoire shows about 720,000 distinct CDR3 sequences, roughly 20% found once; its top ten account for 16%. Exclusion criteria comprised uncontrolled infection, other autoimmune disease, pregnancy or lactation. The data were taken from a study of T cells in Graves' hyperthyroidism and ophthalmopathy. Background on the study: Specimen type is peripheral blood, collected at initial diagnosis prior to any treatment. General observations from the study: Ophthalmopathy was model-predicted a median roughly 6.5 months pre-onset. Clonotypes that were expanded in thyroid above 0.001 mostly appeared in blood too.

Germline-derived CDR1 and CDR2 are LNHNV and YYDKDF (reference sequence). The CDR3 totals 18 residues. After removal of 4 bases from V and 3 bases from J, the junction contained 10 bases not matched to a gene. Sequences were obtained from blood. V and J are TRBV15 and TRBJ2-6; 9 bases align to TRBD1. This TCR came from a woman aged 45-59 years with Graves' hyperthyroidism that later progressed to Graves' ophthalmopathy. The CDR3 loop is CATSTTGTGSFGANVLTF. The CDR3 bases are TGTGCCACCAGCACTACCGGGACAGGGTCTTTTGGGGCCAACGTCCTGACTTTC. The entire variable domain, with the rest obtained from reference TRBV15 and TRBJ2-6, is as follows: DAMVIQNPRYQVTQFGKPVTLSCSQTLNHNVMYWYQQKSSQAPKLLFHYYDKDFNNEADTPDNFQSRRPNTSFCFLDIRSPGLGDTAMYLCATSTTGTGSFGANVLTFGAGSRLTVL.